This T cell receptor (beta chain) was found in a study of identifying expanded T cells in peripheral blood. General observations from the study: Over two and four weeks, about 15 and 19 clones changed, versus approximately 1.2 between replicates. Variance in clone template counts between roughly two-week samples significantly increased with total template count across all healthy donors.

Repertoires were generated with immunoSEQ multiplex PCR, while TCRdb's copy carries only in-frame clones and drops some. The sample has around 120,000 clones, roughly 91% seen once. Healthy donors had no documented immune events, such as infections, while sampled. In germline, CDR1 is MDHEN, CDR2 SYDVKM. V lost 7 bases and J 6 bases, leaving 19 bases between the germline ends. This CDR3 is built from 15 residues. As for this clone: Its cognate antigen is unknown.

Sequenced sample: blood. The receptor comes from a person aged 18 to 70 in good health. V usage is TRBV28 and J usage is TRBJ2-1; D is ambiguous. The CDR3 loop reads CASTLGPSSLNEQFF. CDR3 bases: TGTGCCAGCACCCTTGGACCAAGTTCGCTCAATGAGCAGTTCTTC.